These 16 T cell receptor beta chains share one sample of origin, sequenced in a study of naive and memory T cell subsets. These receptors' targets are unknown. Study-level points and caveats: Naive repertoires, especially CD8, held a few larger clonotypes, possibly memory cells re-expressing CD45RA.

An equimolar mix of two oligonucleotides served as the beta constant-region primer for TRBC1 and TRBC2. Nested alpha and beta constant-region primers with the SP2 primer drove four PCR rounds on ligated cDNA. TCRdb redid the calling of the UMI-ligation and nested PCR reads with MiXCR, one entry per CDR3 protein. This sample has 98,000 or so distinct CDR3 sequences, with 10% to 12% found just once. The sequenced material came from naive CD4+ T cells from blood. The receptors shown here come from a human donor in good health.

This chain uses TRBV7-9 with TRBJ2-3, with TRBD2 identical over 8 bases. CDR3 size: 15 residues. Germline V CDR1 and CDR2: SEHNR, FQNEAQ (reference sequence). V gave up 2 bases and J gave up 4 bases; unmatched junction bases: 5. As DNA, the CDR3 is TGTGCCAGCAGCTTATCAGGGACTAGACCAGATACGCAGTATTTT. Encoded protein: CASSLSGTRPDTQYF.

This clonotype has ten or more counts. V usage is TRBV9 and J usage is TRBJ2-5; 9 bases map to TRBD2. V shed 4 bases, J shed 3 bases, and the junction held 10 bases outside the gene matches. CDR3 length equals 16 residues. CDR1 and CDR2 (germline): SGDLS, YYNGEE. In DNA, the CDR3 is TGTGCCAGCAGCTTCTCCGTGGCTAGCGGGAAAGAGACCCAGTACTTC. Translation: CASSFSVASGKETQYF.

The J gene is TRBJ2-4, the V gene TRBV12-3 or TRBV12-4, with D possibly being TRBD2 (6 bases). CDR3 length equals 14 residues. V lost 3 bases and J 1 base, leaving 7 bases between the germline ends. The CDR3 nucleotides read TGTGCCAGCAGTTTCGGAGGGGCCAAAAACATTCAGTACTTC. This encodes CASSFGGAKNIQYF.

The chain links TRBV12-3 or TRBV12-4 to TRBJ1-2; 8 positions agree with TRBD1. V lost 7 bases, J lost 6 bases, and 7 bases stayed unmatched. This CDR3 region has 13 residues. The CDR3 spells CASTLDRDHGYTF. The CDR3 DNA reads as TGTGCCAGCACCCTGGACAGGGACCATGGCTACACCTTC.

The CDR3, as DNA: TGTGCCAGCAGTTGGTCATTGAACACTGAAGCTTTCTTT. It yields the protein CASSWSLNTEAFF. The V call is TRBV12-3 or TRBV12-4, the J call TRBJ1-1; no clear D. This CDR3 region has 13 residues. V was shortened by 4 bases and J by 0 bases, with 6 bases between the two germline ends.

In its sample, this clonotype was seen a few times. The chain joins TRBV18 to TRBJ2-3, with 9 bases identical to TRBD1. Trimming cost V 11 bases and J 1 base; bases outside gene matches: 4. This CDR3 has 13 amino acids. CDR1 is KGHSH, CDR2 LQKENI, per germline. CDR3 nucleotides: TGTGCCTCTTGGACAGGGGGCACAGATACGCAGTATTTT. It codes for CASWTGGTDTQYF.

The chain links TRBV6-1 to TRBJ1-4, with TRBD1 identical over 7 bases. CDR1 is MNHNS, CDR2 SASEGT, per germline. The CDR3 is 15 amino acids. V trimming: 6 bases; J trimming: 5 bases; junction bases outside the gene matches: 9. The CDR3, as DNA: TGTGCCAGCAGGAAAAGGACAGGAGAAAATGAAAAACTGTTTTTT. It encodes CASRKRTGENEKLFF.

The chain is built from TRBV13 and TRBJ1-1; D remains unclear. Germline V gene data show CDR1 as PRHDT and CDR2 as FYEKMQ (reference sequence). The germline V and J ends were trimmed by 8 bases and 8 bases, with 15 bases remaining between them. The CDR3 loop spans 12 amino acids. Here the CDR3 DNA reads TGTGCCAGCCCTGATGCAACGGGGGAAGCTTTCTTT. It encodes CASPDATGEAFF.

This chain's CDR3 is CASSPRSSNQPQHF. DNA of the CDR3: TGTGCCAGCAGCCCACGAAGTAGCAATCAGCCCCAGCATTTT. The chain joins TRBV7-2 to TRBJ1-5, with D unresolved. Germline V gene data show CDR1 as SGHTA and CDR2 as FQGNSA. The CDR3 has 14 residues. V lost 5 bases to trimming and J lost 0 bases, with 8 bases between them. Combining the CDR3 with reference TRBV7-2 and TRBJ1-5 gives the whole variable domain GAGVSQSPSNKVTEKGKDVELRCDPISGHTALYWYRQSLGQGLEFLIYFQGNSAPDKSGLPSDRFSAERTGGSVSTLTIQRTQQEDSAVYLCASSPRSSNQPQHFGDGTRLSIL.

This clonotype was detected ten times or more. The gene calls are TRBV18 and TRBJ1-5; 8 nucleotides match TRBD1. The V gene's germline CDR1 is KGHSH and CDR2 LQKENI. The CDR3 is made up of 16 amino acids. V lost 0 bases to trimming and J lost 5 bases; unmatched junction nucleotides: 6. DNA for the CDR3: TGTGCCAGCTCACCACCGACGACAGGGGCTTATCAGCCCCAGCATTTT. This gives the protein CASSPPTTGAYQPQHF.

V gene TRBV7-9 combines with J gene TRBJ1-1; no reliable D call. The CDR3 length is 13 residues. V dropped 0 bases and J dropped 3 bases, with 5 bases sitting between them. Germline V gene data show CDR1 as SEHNR and CDR2 as FQNEAQ (reference sequence). In DNA form, the CDR3 reads TGTGCCAGCAGCTTAGCTGCCGACACTGAAGCTTTCTTT. As protein: CASSLAADTEAFF. Full variable domain (missing parts from reference TRBV7-9 and TRBJ1-1): DTGVSQNPRHKITKRGQNVTFRCDPISEHNRLYWYRQTLGQGPEFLTYFQNEAQLEKSRLLSDRFSAERPKGSFSTLEIQRTEQGDSAMYLCASSLAADTEAFFGQGTRLTVV.

The CDR3 region has the DNA TGTGCCAGCAGCTTAGTTCAGAAAGAGACCCAGTACTTC. Encoded protein: CASSLVQKETQYF. The chain employs TRBV7-2 and TRBJ2-5, with D uncertain. CDR3 length equals 13 residues. Germline V CDR1 and CDR2: SGHTA, FQGNSA. Trimming removed 1 base from V and 3 bases from J, with 6 bases in between. The full variable domain, completed using reference TRBV7-2 and TRBJ2-5, is GAGVSQSPSNKVTEKGKDVELRCDPISGHTALYWYRQSLGQGLEFLIYFQGNSAPDKSGLPSDRFSAERTGGSVSTLTIQRTQQEDSAVYLCASSLVQKETQYFGPGTRLLVL.

This clonotype came up a few times. The V and J genes are TRBV7-2 and TRBJ1-4, with a weak D call TRBD1 (6 bases). V was shortened by 1 base and J by 4 bases, with 19 bases between the two germline ends. The CDR3 runs 18 residues. Germline-derived CDR1 and CDR2 are SGHTA and FQGNSA. CDR3 loop: CASSLEGVRGLLNEKLFF. The DNA of the CDR3 is TGTGCCAGCAGCTTAGAGGGGGTTCGTGGGTTACTTAATGAAAAACTGTTTTTT.

This clonotype occurred a few times. The chain links TRBV2 to TRBJ2-7; D is ambiguous. From germline, CDR1 is SNHLY and CDR2 FYNNEI. This CDR3 is built from 10 residues. V was shortened by 7 bases and J by 0 bases, with 1 base between the two germline ends. The CDR3 DNA reads as TGTGCCAGCACCTCCTACGAGCAGTACTTC. Its translation is CASTSYEQYF.

This clonotype was counted many times. The rearrangement joins TRBV27 to TRBJ2-3, with D maybe TRBD1 (9 bases). Trimming removed 6 bases at V and 8 bases at J, with 33 bases between. The CDR3 spans 19 residues. The V gene's germline CDR1 is MNHEY and CDR2 SMNVEV (reference sequence). The CDR3 loop reads CASSISGGGSRRGQGTQYF. The CDR3 DNA reads TGTGCCAGCAGCATATCCGGGGGGGGCAGTCGTAGGGGACAGGGTACGCAGTATTTT.

The V and J genes are TRBV20-1 and TRBJ2-1, with 9 bases that match TRBD1. Germline V gene lookup returns CDR1 DFQATT and CDR2 SNEGSKA (reference sequence). This CDR3 is 13 amino acids long. V shed 5 bases and J 15 bases; nucleotides not matched to a gene: 14. The CDR3, as DNA: TGCAGTGCTGTCCTGATGAACAGGGGGCAGAGGTTCTTC. Its protein is CSAVLMNRGQRFF.